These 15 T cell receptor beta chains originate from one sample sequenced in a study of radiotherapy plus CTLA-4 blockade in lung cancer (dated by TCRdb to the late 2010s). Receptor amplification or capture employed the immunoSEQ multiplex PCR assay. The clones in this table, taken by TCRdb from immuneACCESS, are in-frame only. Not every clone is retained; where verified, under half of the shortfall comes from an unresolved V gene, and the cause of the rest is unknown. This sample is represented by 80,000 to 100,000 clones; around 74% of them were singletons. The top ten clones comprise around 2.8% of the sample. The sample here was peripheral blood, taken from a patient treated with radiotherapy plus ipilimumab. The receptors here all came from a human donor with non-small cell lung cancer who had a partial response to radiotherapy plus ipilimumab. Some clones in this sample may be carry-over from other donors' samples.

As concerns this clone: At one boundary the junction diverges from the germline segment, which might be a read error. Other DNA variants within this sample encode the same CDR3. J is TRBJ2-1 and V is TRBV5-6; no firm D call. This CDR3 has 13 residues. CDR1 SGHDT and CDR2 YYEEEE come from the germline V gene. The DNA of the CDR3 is TGTGCCAGCAGCTTGGTCTCCGACAATGAGCAGTTCTTC. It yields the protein CASSLVSDNEQFF.

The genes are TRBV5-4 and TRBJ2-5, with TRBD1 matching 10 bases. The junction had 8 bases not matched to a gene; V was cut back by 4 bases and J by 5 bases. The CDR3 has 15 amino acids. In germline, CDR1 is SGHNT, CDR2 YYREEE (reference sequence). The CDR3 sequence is CASSQGTGEVETQYF. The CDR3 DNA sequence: TGTGCCAGCAGCCAGGGGACAGGGGAAGTGGAGACCCAGTACTTC.

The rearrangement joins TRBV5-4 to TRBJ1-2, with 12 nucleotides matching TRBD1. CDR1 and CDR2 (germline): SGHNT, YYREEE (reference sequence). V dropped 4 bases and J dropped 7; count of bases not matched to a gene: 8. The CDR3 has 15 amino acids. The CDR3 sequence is CASSRLGTGGRGYTF. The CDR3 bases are TGTGCCAGCAGCCGTTTGGGGACAGGGGGCCGTGGCTACACCTTC.

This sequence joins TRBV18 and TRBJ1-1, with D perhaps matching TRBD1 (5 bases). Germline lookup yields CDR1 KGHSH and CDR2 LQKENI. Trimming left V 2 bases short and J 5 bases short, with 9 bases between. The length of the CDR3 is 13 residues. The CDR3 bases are TGTGCCAGCTCACCAGACAGAGAGACTGAAGCTTTCTTT. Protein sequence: CASSPDRETEAFF. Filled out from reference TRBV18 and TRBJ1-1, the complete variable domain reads NAGVMQNPRHLVRRRGQEARLRCSPMKGHSHVYWYRQLPEEGLKFMVYLQKENIIDESGMPKERFSAEFPKEGPSILRIQQVVRGDSAAYFCASSPDRETEAFFGQGTRLTVV.

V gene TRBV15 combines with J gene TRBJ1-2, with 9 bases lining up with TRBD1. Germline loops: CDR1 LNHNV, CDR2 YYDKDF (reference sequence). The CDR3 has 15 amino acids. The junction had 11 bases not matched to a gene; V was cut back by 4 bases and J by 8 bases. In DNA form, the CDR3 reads TGTGCCACCAGCATGATCCTCCGGGACAGGGACGGCTACACCTTC. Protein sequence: CATSMILRDRDGYTF.

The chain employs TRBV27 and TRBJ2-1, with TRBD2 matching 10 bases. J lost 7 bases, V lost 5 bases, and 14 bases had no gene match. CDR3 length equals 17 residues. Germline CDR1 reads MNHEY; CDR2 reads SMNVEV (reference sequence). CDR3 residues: CASSQDPSGRGWNEQFF. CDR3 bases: TGTGCCAGCAGTCAGGACCCCAGCGGGAGGGGTTGGAATGAGCAGTTCTTC.

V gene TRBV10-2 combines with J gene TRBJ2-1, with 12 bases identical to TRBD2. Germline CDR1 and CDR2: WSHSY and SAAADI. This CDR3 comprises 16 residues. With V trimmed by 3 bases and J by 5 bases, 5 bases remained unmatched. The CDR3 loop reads CASSDPGLAGNNEQFF. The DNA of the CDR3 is TGCGCCAGCAGTGACCCAGGACTAGCGGGAAACAATGAGCAGTTCTTC.

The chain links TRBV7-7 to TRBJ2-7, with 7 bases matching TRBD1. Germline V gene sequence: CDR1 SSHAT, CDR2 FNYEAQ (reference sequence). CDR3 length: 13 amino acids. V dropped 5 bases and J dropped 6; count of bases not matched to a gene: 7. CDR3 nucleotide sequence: TGTGCCAGCAGCACCGACAGGGAAAGCGAGCAGTACTTC. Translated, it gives CASSTDRESEQYF.

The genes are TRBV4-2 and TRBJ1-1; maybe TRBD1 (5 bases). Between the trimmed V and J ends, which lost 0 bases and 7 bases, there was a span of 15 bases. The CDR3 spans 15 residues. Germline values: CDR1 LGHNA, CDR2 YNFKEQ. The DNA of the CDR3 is TGTGCCAGCAGCCAAGATTACTGGGGGGGTGATGAAGCTTTCTTT. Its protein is CASSQDYWGGDEAFF.

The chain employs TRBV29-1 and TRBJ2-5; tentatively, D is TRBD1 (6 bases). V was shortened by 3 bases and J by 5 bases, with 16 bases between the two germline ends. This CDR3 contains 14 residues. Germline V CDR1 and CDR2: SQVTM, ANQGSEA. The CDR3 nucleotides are TGCAGCGTTGAGATTCCCACAGGGTCGGAGACCCAGTACTTC. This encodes CSVEIPTGSETQYF.

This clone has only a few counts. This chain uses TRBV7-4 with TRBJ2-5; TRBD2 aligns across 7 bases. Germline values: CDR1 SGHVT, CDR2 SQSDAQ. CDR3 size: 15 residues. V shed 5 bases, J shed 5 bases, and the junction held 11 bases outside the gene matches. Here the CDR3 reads CASSLGGGGGETQYF. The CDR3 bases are TGTGCCAGCAGCCTAGGCGGGGGAGGCGGGGAGACCCAGTACTTC. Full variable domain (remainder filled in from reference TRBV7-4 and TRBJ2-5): GAGVSQSPRYKVAKRGRDVALRCDSISGHVTLYWYRQTLGQGSEVLTYSQSDAQRDKSGRPSGRFSAERPERSVSTLKIQRTEQGDSAVYLCASSLGGGGGETQYFGPGTRLLVL.

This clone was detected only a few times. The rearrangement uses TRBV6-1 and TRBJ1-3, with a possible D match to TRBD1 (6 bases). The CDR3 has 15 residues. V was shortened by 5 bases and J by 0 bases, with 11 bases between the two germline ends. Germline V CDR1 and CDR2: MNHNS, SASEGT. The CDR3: CASSLGAYSGNTIYF. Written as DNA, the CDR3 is TGTGCCAGCAGTTTGGGGGCGTACTCTGGAAACACCATATATTTT.

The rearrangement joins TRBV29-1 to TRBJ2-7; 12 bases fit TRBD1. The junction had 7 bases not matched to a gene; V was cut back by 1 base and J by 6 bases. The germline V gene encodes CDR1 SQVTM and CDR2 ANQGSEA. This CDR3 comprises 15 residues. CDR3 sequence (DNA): TGCAGCGTTGAAGTAACGGGACAGGGGGCTGTCGAGCAGTACTTC. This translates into CSVEVTGQGAVEQYF.

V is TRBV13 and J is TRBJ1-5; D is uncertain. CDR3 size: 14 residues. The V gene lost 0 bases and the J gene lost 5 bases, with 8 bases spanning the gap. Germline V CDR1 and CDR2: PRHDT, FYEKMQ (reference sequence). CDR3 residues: CASSLGGADQPQHF. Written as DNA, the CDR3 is TGTGCCAGCAGCTTAGGGGGCGCAGATCAGCCCCAGCATTTT.

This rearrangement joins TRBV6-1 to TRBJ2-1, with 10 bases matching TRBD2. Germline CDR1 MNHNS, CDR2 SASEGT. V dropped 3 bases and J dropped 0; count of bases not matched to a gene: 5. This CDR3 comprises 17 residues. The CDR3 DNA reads TGTGCCAGCAGTGACTATCCTAGCGGGAGCTCCTACAATGAGCAGTTCTTC. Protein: CASSDYPSGSSYNEQFF.